This TCR beta chain was observed in a study of T-cell reconstitution after alpha-beta-depleted transplantation in children. Whole-study results and caveats: The authors attributed T-cell counts and diversity one year after transplant mostly to newly produced T cells.

The CDR3 has 14 amino acids. Germline V lookup: CDR1 ENHRY, CDR2 SYGVKD. V was cut by 3 bases and J by 6 bases, with 14 bases left in between. As it was prepared, the TCRbeta library received unique molecular identifiers. One entry per CDR3 protein, called by TCRdb with MiXCR from the PCR reads. The table records hundreds of thousands of distinct CDR3 sequences, around 7.7% of them present only once. This clonotype was picked up many times. Its antigen is not identified. This receptor was taken from a male patient between 2 and 10 years old who had a stem cell transplant for acute myeloid leukemia, so the T cells may come from the graft donor. The chain carries TRBV10-3 and TRBJ1-1; D is uncertain. Sequences were derived from PBMCs, mostly from graft donor cells, sampled 360 days after TCRalphabeta/CD19-depleted stem cell transplant. The CDR3 DNA follows: TGTGCCATCAGTGATAAGGTCCCATCCCCTGAAGCTTTCTTT. The encoded protein is CAISDKVPSPEAFF.